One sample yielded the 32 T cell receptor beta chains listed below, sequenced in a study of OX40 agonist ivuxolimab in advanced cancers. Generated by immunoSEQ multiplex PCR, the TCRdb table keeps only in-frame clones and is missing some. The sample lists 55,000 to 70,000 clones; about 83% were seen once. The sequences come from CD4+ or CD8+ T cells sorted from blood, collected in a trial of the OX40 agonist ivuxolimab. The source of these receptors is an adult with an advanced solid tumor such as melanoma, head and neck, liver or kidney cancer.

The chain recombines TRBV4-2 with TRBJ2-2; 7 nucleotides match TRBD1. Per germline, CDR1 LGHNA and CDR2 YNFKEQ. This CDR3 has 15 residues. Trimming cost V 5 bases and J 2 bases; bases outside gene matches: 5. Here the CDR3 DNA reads TGTGCCAGCAGCACACAGGGGTCTAACACCGGGGAGCTGTTTTTT. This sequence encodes CASSTQGSNTGELFF.

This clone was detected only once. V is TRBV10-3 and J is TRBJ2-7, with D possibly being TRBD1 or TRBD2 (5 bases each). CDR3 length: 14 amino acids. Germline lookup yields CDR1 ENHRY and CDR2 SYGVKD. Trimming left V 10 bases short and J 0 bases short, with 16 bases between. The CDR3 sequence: CATSDGTSSYEQYF. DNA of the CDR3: TGTGCCACGTCGGACGGGACGAGCTCCTACGAGCAGTACTTC.

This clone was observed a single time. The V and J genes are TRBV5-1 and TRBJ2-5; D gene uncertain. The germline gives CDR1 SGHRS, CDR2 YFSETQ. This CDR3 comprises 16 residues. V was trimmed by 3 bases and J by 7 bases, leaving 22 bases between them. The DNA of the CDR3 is TGCGCCAGCAGCTATCGTATACGGCACGCTGACGGGACCCAGTACTTC. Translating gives CASSYRIRHADGTQYF.

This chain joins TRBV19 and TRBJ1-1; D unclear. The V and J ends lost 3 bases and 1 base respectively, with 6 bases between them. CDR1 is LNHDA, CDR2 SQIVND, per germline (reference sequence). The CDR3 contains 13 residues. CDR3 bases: TGTGCCAGTAGTATGACGGCGAACACTGAAGCTTTCTTT. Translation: CASSMTANTEAFF.

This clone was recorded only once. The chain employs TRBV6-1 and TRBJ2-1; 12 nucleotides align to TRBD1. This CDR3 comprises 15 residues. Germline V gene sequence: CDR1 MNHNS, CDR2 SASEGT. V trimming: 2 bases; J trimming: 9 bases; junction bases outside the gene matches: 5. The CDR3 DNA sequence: TGTGCCAGCAGTGAAATTGGGACAGGGGGCGGTGAGCAGTTCTTC. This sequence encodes CASSEIGTGGGEQFF.

The CDR3 DNA reads as TGTGCCAGCAAAGGACAGGCCCTATATGGCTACACCTTC. It codes for CASKGQALYGYTF. The chain has TRBV6-5 and TRBJ1-2; 7 bases match TRBD1. The J segment lost 5 bases and the V segment lost 7 bases, leaving 7 bases of the junction unmatched. Germline CDR1 MNHEY, CDR2 SVGAGI. The CDR3 totals 13 residues.

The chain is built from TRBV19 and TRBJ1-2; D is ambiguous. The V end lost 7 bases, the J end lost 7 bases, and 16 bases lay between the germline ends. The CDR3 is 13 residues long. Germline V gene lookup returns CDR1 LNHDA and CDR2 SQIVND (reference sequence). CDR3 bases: TGTGCCAGTACCTCTCATCTGGGGTTTGGCTACACCTTC. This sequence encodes CASTSHLGFGYTF. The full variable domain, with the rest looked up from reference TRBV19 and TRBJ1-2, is DGGITQSPKYLFRKEGQNVTLSCEQNLNHDAMYWYRQDPGQGLRLIYYSQIVNDFQKGDIAEGYSVSREKKESFPLTVTSAQKNPTAFYLCASTSHLGFGYTFGSGTRLTVV.

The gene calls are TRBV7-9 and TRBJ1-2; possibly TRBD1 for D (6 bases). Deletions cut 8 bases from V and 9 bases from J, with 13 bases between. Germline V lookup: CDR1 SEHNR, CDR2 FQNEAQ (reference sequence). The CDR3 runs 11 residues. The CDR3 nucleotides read TGTGCCAGCGGCCGGGACACTAGCTACACCTTC. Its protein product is CASGRDTSYTF.

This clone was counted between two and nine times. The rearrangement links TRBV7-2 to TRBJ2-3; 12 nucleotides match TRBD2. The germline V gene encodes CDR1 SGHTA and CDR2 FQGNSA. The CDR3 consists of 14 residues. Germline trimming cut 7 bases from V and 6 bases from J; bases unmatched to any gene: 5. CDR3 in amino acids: CASIMTSGSDTQYF. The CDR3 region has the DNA TGTGCCAGCATCATGACTAGCGGGAGTGATACGCAGTATTTT.

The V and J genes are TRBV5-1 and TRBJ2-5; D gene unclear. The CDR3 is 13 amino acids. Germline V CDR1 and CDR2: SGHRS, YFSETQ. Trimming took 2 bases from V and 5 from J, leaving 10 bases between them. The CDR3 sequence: CASSFSPVETQYF. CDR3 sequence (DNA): TGCGCCAGCAGCTTCTCCCCAGTGGAGACCCAGTACTTC.

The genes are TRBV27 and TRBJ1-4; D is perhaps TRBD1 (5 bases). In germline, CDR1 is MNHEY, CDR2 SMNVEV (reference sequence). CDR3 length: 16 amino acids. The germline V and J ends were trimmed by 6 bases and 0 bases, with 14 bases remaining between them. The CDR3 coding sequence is TGTGCCAGCAGACTGGGGACTCTTTCAACTAATGAAAAACTGTTTTTT. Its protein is CASRLGTLSTNEKLFF.

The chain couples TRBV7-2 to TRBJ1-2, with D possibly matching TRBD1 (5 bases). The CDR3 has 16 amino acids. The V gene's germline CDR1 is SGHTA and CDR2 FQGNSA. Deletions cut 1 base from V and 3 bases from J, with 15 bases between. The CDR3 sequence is CASSLDQGSTYYGYTF. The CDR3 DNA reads TGTGCCAGCAGCTTAGATCAGGGAAGCACATACTATGGCTACACCTTC. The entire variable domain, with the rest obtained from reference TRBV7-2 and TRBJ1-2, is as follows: GAGVSQSPSNKVTEKGKDVELRCDPISGHTALYWYRQSLGQGLEFLIYFQGNSAPDKSGLPSDRFSAERTGGSVSTLTIQRTQQEDSAVYLCASSLDQGSTYYGYTFGSGTRLTVV.

The CDR3 DNA follows: TGCGCCAGCAGCTTGAGATCGGGTCCAGATACGCAGTATTTT. Translating it yields CASSLRSGPDTQYF. The V and J genes are TRBV5-1 and TRBJ2-3; D ambiguous. The germline CDR1 and CDR2 sequences are SGHRS and YFSETQ. V dropped 1 base and J dropped 4 bases, with 10 bases sitting between them. The CDR3 totals 14 residues.

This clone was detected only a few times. The CDR3 sequence: CASSEYPGQLYNEQFF. CDR3 DNA: TGTGCCAGCAGTGAATACCCGGGACAGCTGTACAATGAGCAGTTCTTC. The V call is TRBV25-1, the J call TRBJ2-1; 7 bases are shared with TRBD1. Germline V gene sequence: CDR1 MGHDK, CDR2 SYGVNS. V shed 0 bases, J shed 4 bases, and the junction held 6 bases outside the gene matches. The CDR3 sequence is 16 residues long.

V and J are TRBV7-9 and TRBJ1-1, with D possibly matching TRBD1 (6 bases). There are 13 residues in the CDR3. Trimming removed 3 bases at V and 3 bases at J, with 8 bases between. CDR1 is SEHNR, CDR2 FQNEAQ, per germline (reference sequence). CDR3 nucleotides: TGTGCCAGCAGCTTTGGGACACACACTGAAGCTTTCTTT. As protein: CASSFGTHTEAFF. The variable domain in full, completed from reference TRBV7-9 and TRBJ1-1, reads DTGVSQNPRHKITKRGQNVTFRCDPISEHNRLYWYRQTLGQGPEFLTYFQNEAQLEKSRLLSDRFSAERPKGSFSTLEIQRTEQGDSAMYLCASSFGTHTEAFFGQGTRLTVV.

The CDR3 DNA sequence: TGTGCCAGTAAAACCGGGACGCCGCCATACGAGCAGTACTTC. The encoded protein is CASKTGTPPYEQYF. V is TRBV19 and J is TRBJ2-7; D tentatively fits TRBD1 or TRBD2 (5 bases each). V was trimmed by 7 bases and J by 4 bases, leaving 17 bases between them. This CDR3 region has 14 residues. Germline loops: CDR1 LNHDA, CDR2 SQIVND (reference sequence). Based on the CDR3 plus reference TRBV19 and TRBJ2-7, the full variable domain is DGGITQSPKYLFRKEGQNVTLSCEQNLNHDAMYWYRQDPGQGLRLIYYSQIVNDFQKGDIAEGYSVSREKKESFPLTVTSAQKNPTAFYLCASKTGTPPYEQYFGPGTRLTVT.

The CDR3 reads CASSKSGTAYSGNTIYF. The CDR3 DNA reads TGTGCCAGCAGCAAGTCCGGGACAGCTTACTCTGGAAACACCATATATTTT. The gene calls are TRBV7-9 and TRBJ1-3, with 7 bases matching TRBD1. The germline gives CDR1 SEHNR, CDR2 FQNEAQ (reference sequence). After removal of 5 bases from V and 0 bases from J, the junction contained 10 bases not matched to a gene. This CDR3 has 17 residues.

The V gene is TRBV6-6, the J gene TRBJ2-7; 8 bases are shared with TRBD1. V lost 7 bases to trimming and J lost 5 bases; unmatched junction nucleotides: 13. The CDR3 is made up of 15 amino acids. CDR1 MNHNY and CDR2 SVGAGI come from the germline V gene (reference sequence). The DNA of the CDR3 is TGTGCCAGCACCCGAGGTCGGACAGGGACCCACGAGCAGTACTTC. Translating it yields CASTRGRTGTHEQYF.

The CDR3 coding sequence is TGTGCCAGCAGATCCAAAGGGAAAGGGGCTTACGAGCAGTACTTC. Translation: CASRSKGKGAYEQYF. The V and J genes are TRBV27 and TRBJ2-5, with TRBD1 as a possible D gene (5 bases). The DNA end favors TRBJ2-7, so the J call may be wrong. Germline loops: CDR1 MNHEY, CDR2 SMNVEV (reference sequence). The CDR3 loop spans 15 amino acids.

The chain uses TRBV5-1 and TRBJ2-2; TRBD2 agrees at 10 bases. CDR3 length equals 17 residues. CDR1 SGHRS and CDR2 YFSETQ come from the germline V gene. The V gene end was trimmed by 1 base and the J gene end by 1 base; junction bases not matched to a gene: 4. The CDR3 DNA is TGCGCCAGCAGCTTGCAGCGGGGGGGCCAGAACACCGGGGAGCTGTTTTTT. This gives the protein CASSLQRGGQNTGELFF. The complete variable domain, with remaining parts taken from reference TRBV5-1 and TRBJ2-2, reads KAGVTQTPRYLIKTRGQQVTLSCSPISGHRSVSWYQQTPGQGLQFLFEYFSETQRNKGNFPGRFSGRQFSNSRSEMNVSTLELGDSALYLCASSLQRGGQNTGELFFGEGSRLTVL.

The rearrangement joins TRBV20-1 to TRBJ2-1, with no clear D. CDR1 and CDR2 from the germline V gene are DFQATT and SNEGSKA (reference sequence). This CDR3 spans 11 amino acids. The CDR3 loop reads CSATFYNEQFF. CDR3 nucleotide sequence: TGCAGCGCCACTTTTTACAATGAGCAGTTCTTC.

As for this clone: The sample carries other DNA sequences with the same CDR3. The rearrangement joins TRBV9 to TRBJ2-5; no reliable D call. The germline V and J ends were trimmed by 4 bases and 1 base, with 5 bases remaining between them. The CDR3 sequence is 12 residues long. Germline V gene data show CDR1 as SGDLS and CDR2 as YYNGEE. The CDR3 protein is CASSSGQETQYF. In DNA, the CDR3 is TGTGCCAGCAGCTCGGGCCAAGAGACCCAGTACTTC.

DNA of the CDR3: TGCGCCAGCAGCCTTAGACTAGCGGGGGGCCTCTCCTACGAGCAGTACTTC. Amino acids: CASSLRLAGGLSYEQYF. V is TRBV4-1 and J is TRBJ2-7; 13 nucleotides line up with TRBD2. Germline lookup yields CDR1 MGHRA and CDR2 YSYEKL. The CDR3 covers 17 residues. V lost 4 bases, J lost 0 bases, and 6 bases stayed unmatched.

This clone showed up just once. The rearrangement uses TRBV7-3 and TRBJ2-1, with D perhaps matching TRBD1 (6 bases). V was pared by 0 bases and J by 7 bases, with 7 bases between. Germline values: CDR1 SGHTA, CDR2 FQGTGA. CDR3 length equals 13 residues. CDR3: CASSLTGGNEQFF. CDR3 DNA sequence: TGTGCCAGCAGCTTAACAGGGGGAAATGAGCAGTTCTTC.

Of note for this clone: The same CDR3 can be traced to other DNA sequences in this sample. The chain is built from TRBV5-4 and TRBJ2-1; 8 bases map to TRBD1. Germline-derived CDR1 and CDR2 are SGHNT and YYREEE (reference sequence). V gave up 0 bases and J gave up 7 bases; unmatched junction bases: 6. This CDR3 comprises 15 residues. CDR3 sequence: CASSLVQGAWNEQFF. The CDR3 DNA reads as TGTGCCAGCAGCTTGGTCCAGGGGGCTTGGAATGAGCAGTTCTTC.

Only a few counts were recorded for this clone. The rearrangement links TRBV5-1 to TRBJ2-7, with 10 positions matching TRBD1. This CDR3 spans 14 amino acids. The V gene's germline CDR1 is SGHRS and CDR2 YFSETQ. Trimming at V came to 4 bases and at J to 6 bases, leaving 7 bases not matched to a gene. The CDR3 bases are TGCGCCAGCAGCACCGGGACAGGGGTAGTCGAGCAGTACTTC. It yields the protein CASSTGTGVVEQYF.

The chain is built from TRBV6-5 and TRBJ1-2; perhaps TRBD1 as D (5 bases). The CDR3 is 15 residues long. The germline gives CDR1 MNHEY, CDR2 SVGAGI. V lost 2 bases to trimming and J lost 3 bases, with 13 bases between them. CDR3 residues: CASSYTPQGYYGYTF. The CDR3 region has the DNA TGTGCCAGCAGTTACACCCCCCAGGGTTACTATGGCTACACCTTC.

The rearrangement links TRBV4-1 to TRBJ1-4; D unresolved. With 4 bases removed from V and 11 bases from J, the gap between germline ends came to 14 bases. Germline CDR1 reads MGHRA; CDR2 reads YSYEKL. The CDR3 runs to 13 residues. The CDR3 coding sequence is TGCGCCAGCAGCCGGGTAGGCACGGGTAAACTGTTTTTT. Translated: CASSRVGTGKLFF.

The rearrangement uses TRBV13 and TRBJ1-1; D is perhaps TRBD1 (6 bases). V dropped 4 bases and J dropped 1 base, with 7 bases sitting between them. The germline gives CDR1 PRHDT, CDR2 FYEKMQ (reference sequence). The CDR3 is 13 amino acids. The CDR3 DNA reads TGTGCCAGCAGCTGGGACACGAACACTGAAGCTTTCTTT. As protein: CASSWDTNTEAFF.

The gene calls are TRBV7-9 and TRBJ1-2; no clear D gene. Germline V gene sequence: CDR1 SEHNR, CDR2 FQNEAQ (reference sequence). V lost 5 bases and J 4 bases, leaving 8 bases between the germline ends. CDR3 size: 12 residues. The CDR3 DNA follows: TGTGCCAGCAGCAACCGGGCCTATGGCTACACCTTC. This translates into CASSNRAYGYTF.

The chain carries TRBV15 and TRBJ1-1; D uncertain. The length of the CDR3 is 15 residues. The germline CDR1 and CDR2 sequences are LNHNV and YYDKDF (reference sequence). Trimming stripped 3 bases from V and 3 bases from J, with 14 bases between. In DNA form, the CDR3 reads TGTGCCACCAGCAGGGACTATGGGCAAGACACTGAAGCTTTCTTT. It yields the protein CATSRDYGQDTEAFF.

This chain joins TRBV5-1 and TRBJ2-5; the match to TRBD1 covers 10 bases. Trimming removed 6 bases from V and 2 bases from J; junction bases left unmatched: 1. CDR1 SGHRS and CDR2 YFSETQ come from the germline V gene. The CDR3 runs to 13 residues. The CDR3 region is CASMGQGQETQYF. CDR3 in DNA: TGCGCCAGCATGGGACAGGGGCAAGAGACCCAGTACTTC.